A single T cell receptor (beta chain) is shown here with its context. No antigen is known for it. In germline, CDR1 is GTSNPN, CDR2 SVGIG (reference sequence). This CDR3 region has 15 residues. V lost 0 bases and J lost 6, with 17 bases in between. The source of the sample is a study of T cell clonotyping in hematopoietic cell transplantation. Study-level findings and limits: Without cell sorting, CD4 versus CD8 contributions remain unresolved.

Using immunoSEQ multiplex PCR, the repertoire was profiled, and TCRdb retains in-frame clones only, with some absent. The sample includes about 15,000 clones, roughly 64% of them seen just once. The chain carries TRBV30 and TRBJ1-2; no firm D call. This receptor was identified in a human donor who either received an allogeneic hematopoietic cell transplant for a myeloid malignancy or was a related donor (not recorded which). Some clones in this sample may be carry-over from other donors' samples. The sequenced sample was PBMCs. The CDR3 here is CAWSVSGKSFDGYTF. DNA for the CDR3: TGTGCCTGGAGTGTCTCGGGGAAAAGTTTTGATGGCTACACCTTC.